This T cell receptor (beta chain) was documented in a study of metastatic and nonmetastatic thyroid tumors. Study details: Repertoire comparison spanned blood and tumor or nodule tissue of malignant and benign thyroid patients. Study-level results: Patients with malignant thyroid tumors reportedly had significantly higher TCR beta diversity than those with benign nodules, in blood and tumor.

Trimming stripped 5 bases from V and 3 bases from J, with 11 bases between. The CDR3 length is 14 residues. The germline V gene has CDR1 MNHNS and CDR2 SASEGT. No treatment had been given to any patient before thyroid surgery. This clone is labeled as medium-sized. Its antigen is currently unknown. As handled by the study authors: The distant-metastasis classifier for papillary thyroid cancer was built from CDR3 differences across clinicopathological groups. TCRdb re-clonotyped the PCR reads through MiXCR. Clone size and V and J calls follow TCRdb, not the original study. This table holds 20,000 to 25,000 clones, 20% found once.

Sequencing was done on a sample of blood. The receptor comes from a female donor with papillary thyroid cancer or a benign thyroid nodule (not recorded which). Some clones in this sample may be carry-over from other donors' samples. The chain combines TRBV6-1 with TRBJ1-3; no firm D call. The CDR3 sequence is CASSPISDGNTIYF. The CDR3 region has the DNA TGTGCCAGCAGTCCCATATCGGATGGAAACACCATATATTTT.